The rows below give T cell receptor beta chains drawn from one sample of a study of T-cell reconstitution after alpha-beta-depleted transplantation in children. TCRdb itself ran the PCR reads through MiXCR, one entry per CDR3 protein. The sample lists about 1,000,000 distinct CDR3 sequences; roughly 29% were seen once. The starting material was PBMCs, mostly from graft donor cells, obtained 360 days after TCRalphabeta/CD19-depleted stem cell transplant. The source of these receptors is a boy less than two years old who had a stem cell transplant for SCID, so the T cells may come from the graft donor. The CDR3 runs from the conserved cysteine through the conserved F or W. A D gene is named only where the DNA matches it firmly. Expanded clones get a size class; other rows say once, few or many, or leave the size out.

v_gene,d_gene,abundance,j_gene,CDR3nt,CDR3aa
TRBV28,NA,NA,TRBJ1-5,TGTGCCAGCAGTTTACTCGCCAGCAATCAGCCCCAGCATTTT,CASSLLASNQPQHF
TRBV20-1,NA,NA,TRBJ2-1,TGCAGTGCTAGAGTTCCCCTCTCCTACAATGAGCAGTTCTTC,CSARVPLSYNEQFF
TRBV7-6,NA,NA,TRBJ1-6,TGTGCCAGCAGCAAAGGGCGAAATTCACCCCTCCACTTT,CASSKGRNSPLHF
TRBV20-1,TRBD1,once,TRBJ2-7,TGCAGTGCTGGTCGGGGACAGGGAATATACGAGCAGTACTTC,CSAGRGQGIYEQYF
TRBV20-1,NA,NA,TRBJ2-5,TGCAGTGCTAGACGGGCCCCCGGCGGAGAGACCCAGTACTTC,CSARRAPGGETQYF
TRBV29-1,NA,few,TRBJ2-3,TGCAGCGTTGGGGACGGAAATCTTTTCACAGATACGCAGTATTTT,CSVGDGNLFTDTQYF
TRBV20-1,TRBD1,few,TRBJ1-2,TGCAGTGCTAGAGGGGACAGGGGTTCCTATGGCTACACCTTC,CSARGDRGSYGYTF
TRBV18,NA,NA,TRBJ1-1,TGTGCCAGCTCACCCGCCGACACCGGAATGGGTGAAGCTTTCTTT,CASSPADTGMGEAFF
TRBV5-1,TRBD1,NA,TRBJ2-1,TGCGCCAGCAGCTGGCGGGACAGGAACAATGAGCAGTTCTTC,CASSWRDRNNEQFF
TRBV11-2,TRBD2,NA,TRBJ2-1,TGTGCCAGCAGCCACAGGACTAGCGGGGGGAATGAGCAGTTCTTC,CASSHRTSGGNEQFF
TRBV7-9,NA,NA,TRBJ1-2,TGTGCCAGCAGCCCCCAACAGGGAGGAAGGTATGGCTACACCTTC,CASSPQQGGRYGYTF
TRBV12-3/TRBV12-4,NA,few,TRBJ2-1,TGTGCCAGCAGTTTAGATGCTAGCACTGAGCAGTTCTTC,CASSLDASTEQFF
TRBV7-9,NA,few,TRBJ2-3,TGTGCCAGCAGAGCGGCCCCTAGCACAGATACGCAGTATTTT,CASRAAPSTDTQYF
TRBV7-9,NA,few,TRBJ1-1,TGTGCAGACAAGCTACTCATGAACACTGAAGCTTTCTTT,CADKLLMNTEAFF
TRBV5-1,TRBD2,few,TRBJ2-1,TGCGCCAGCAGCCAGAACCCCGGGACTAGCGGGGGTTACATAGAGCAGTTCTTC,CASSQNPGTSGGYIEQFF
TRBV2,NA,NA,TRBJ2-7,TGTGCCAGCAGTGATCCGGACCCCCTCCACGAGCAGTACTTC,CASSDPDPLHEQYF
TRBV19,NA,NA,TRBJ2-7,TGTGCCAGTAGTATAGTGGGCGACCCAAGCTACGAGCAGTACTTC,CASSIVGDPSYEQYF
TRBV12-3/TRBV12-4,NA,NA,TRBJ2-1,TGTGCCAGCAGTAATGGGAATGAGCAGTTCTTC,CASSNGNEQFF
TRBV29-1,NA,NA,TRBJ1-2,TGCAGCGCCCCACGGGGGTGGGGTGGCTACACCTTC,CSAPRGWGGYTF
TRBV12-3/TRBV12-4,NA,NA,TRBJ2-5,TGTGCCAGCAGTCGACCGGGACTCACGGCAGAGACCCAGTACTTC,CASSRPGLTAETQYF
TRBV4-1,NA,few,TRBJ1-5,TGCGCCAGCAGCCCTTTATTAGACCAGGGCTTTAGCAATCAGCCCCAGCATTTT,CASSPLLDQGFSNQPQHF
TRBV5-1,NA,few,TRBJ2-7,TGCGCCAGCAGCTTGTTCTCAGGGGCTCGCTACGAGCAGTACTTC,CASSLFSGARYEQYF
TRBV10-3,TRBD2,few,TRBJ2-7,TGTGCCACCCGAACGGGGGGCTACGAGCAGTACTTC,CATRTGGYEQYF
TRBV19,NA,once,TRBJ2-2,TGTGCCAGTAGTATTCGGGTGCTGGGGGCGAACACCGGGGAGCTGTTTTTT,CASSIRVLGANTGELFF
TRBV11-1,NA,NA,TRBJ1-6,TGTGCCAGCAGCCAGAGAGGGCGGAATTCACCCCTCCACTTT,CASSQRGRNSPLHF
TRBV20-1,NA,NA,TRBJ2-7,TGCAGTGCTAGAGATTTCAGGTCCTACGAGCAGTACTTC,CSARDFRSYEQYF
TRBV5-5,TRBD1,few,TRBJ1-6,TGTGCCAGCAGCCTCGGGACAGGGAGGGATAATTCACCCCTCCACTTT,CASSLGTGRDNSPLHF
TRBV11-2,NA,NA,TRBJ1-1,TGTGCCAGCAGCCTAGGGCCGAGCAAAACTGAAGCTTTCTTT,CASSLGPSKTEAFF
TRBV7-3,TRBD1,few,TRBJ1-2,TGTGCCAGCAGCCCGACAGGGCAGGATTCTGGCTACACCTTC,CASSPTGQDSGYTF
TRBV5-1,TRBD1,few,TRBJ2-3,TGCGCCAGCAGCCCTTCGACAGGGGGCTCAGATACGCAGTATTTT,CASSPSTGGSDTQYF
TRBV27,NA,few,TRBJ2-7,TGTGCCAGCAGTTTATCTGGGACTCCCTTCCAGGGCTACGAGCAGTACTTC,CASSLSGTPFQGYEQYF
TRBV20-1,TRBD1,NA,TRBJ2-1,TGCAGTGCCCATGACCCCGGGACAGGGACCTACAATGAGCAGTTCTTC,CSAHDPGTGTYNEQFF
TRBV7-2,NA,few,TRBJ2-7,TGTGCCAGCAGGCCGCGGGGAATAGCGATCAACGAGCAGTACTTC,CASRPRGIAINEQYF
TRBV6-2/TRBV6-3,NA,NA,TRBJ2-1,TGTGCCAGCAGTTCTGCTGTTGAGCAGTTCTTC,CASSSAVEQFF
TRBV10-3,NA,few,TRBJ2-4,TGTGCCATCAGTGAGTCGGGGTCCATTCAGTACTTC,CAISESGSIQYF
TRBV12-3/TRBV12-4,TRBD2,NA,TRBJ2-5,TGTGCCAGCACTCCCGGTTCGCGGGGGGGCTTGGAGACCCAGTACTTC,CASTPGSRGGLETQYF
TRBV19,NA,NA,TRBJ1-1,TGTGCCAGTAGTAAGGCAGGGGACACTGAAGCTTTCTTT,CASSKAGDTEAFF
TRBV10-3,TRBD1,few,TRBJ1-6,TGTGCCATCAGTGAGCGGGGACAGGTTGATTCACCCCTCCACTTT,CAISERGQVDSPLHF
TRBV7-9,NA,few,TRBJ2-2,TGTGCCAGCAGCAAGGGACGGTATACAACGAACACCGGGGAGCTGTTTTTT,CASSKGRYTTNTGELFF
TRBV6-2/TRBV6-3,TRBD1,few,TRBJ2-1,TGTGCCAGCAGTTTTGGGACAGGGGCAAGGAATGAGCAGTTCTTC,CASSFGTGARNEQFF
TRBV12-3/TRBV12-4,NA,many,TRBJ2-7,TGTGCCAGCAGTTTAGTCCTCTACGAGCAGTACTTC,CASSLVLYEQYF
TRBV5-4,TRBD1,NA,TRBJ2-5,TGTGCCAGCAGCCCGGACAGGGGAACCCAAGAGACCCAGTACTTC,CASSPDRGTQETQYF
TRBV6-2/TRBV6-3,NA,few,TRBJ2-6,TGTGCCAGTACCTTTTCCTCTGGGGCCAACGTCCTGACTTTC,CASTFSSGANVLTF
TRBV4-1,NA,NA,TRBJ1-4,TGCGCCAGCAGCCCAAATTGGGAGACTAATGAAAAACTGTTTTTT,CASSPNWETNEKLFF
TRBV12-3/TRBV12-4,NA,many,TRBJ2-7,TGTGCCAGCAGTTTCGGGCTGGGCTACGAGCAGTACTTC,CASSFGLGYEQYF
TRBV20-1,NA,many,TRBJ2-5,TGCAGTGCTAGTAGGGGGAAAGAGACCCAGTACTTC,CSASRGKETQYF
TRBV20-1,NA,NA,TRBJ2-3,TGCAGTGGGAGGACCGGCACAGATACGCAGTATTTT,CSGRTGTDTQYF
TRBV6-5,TRBD1,NA,TRBJ2-7,TGTGCCAGCAGTTACGGCGGGACAGGGGTCCACGAGCAGTACTTC,CASSYGGTGVHEQYF
TRBV29-1,NA,NA,TRBJ2-5,TGCAGCGTTCAGGGAAGAGAGACCCAGTACTTC,CSVQGRETQYF
TRBV11-2,TRBD2,once,TRBJ2-3,TGTGCCAGCAGCTTAGGGTCGGGACTAGCGGGATTCAGCACAGATACGCAGTATTTT,CASSLGSGLAGFSTDTQYF